This is a list of T cell receptor beta chains from one sample in a study of cytomegalovirus exposure and HLA in healthy donors. Data came from immunoSEQ multiplex PCR; TCRdb stores just in-frame clones and leaves some out. This sample has 150,000 to 200,000 clones, with about three quarters found just once. Sequencing was performed on PBMCs. The receptors shown here come from a man aged 30 to 45 in good health and CMV-seropositive. Both conserved end residues are trimmed from each CDR3. The order of the fields is D gene, V gene, J gene, CDR3 protein. A D gene is named only where the DNA matches it firmly.

d_gene: .
v_gene: TRBV9
j_gene: TRBJ2-7
CDR3aa: ASSVTRGSYEQY

d_gene: TRBD2
v_gene: TRBV9
j_gene: TRBJ2-7
CDR3aa: ASSVSGSLDYEQY

d_gene: TRBD1
v_gene: TRBV6-5
j_gene: TRBJ2-7
CDR3aa: ASSYAQGAGYEQY

d_gene: TRBD2
v_gene: TRBV19
j_gene: TRBJ2-5
CDR3aa: ASSIGTSDEETQY

d_gene: .
v_gene: TRBV5-1
j_gene: TRBJ1-2
CDR3aa: ASRGSYGYT

d_gene: TRBD1
v_gene: TRBV28
j_gene: TRBJ2-1
CDR3aa: ASKKVGTGRDEQF

d_gene: TRBD1
v_gene: TRBV13
j_gene: TRBJ2-7
CDR3aa: ASSLEGQGAQNEQY

d_gene: .
v_gene: TRBV6-5
j_gene: TRBJ2-7
CDR3aa: ASSYAKMHEQY

d_gene: .
v_gene: TRBV6-9
j_gene: TRBJ2-7
CDR3aa: ASSRRVWGTSNYEQY

d_gene: .
v_gene: TRBV29-1
j_gene: TRBJ2-2
CDR3aa: SVEWGVNTGELF

d_gene: TRBD1
v_gene: TRBV11-2
j_gene: TRBJ2-7
CDR3aa: ASSSRGPSSYEQY

d_gene: .
v_gene: TRBV6-5
j_gene: TRBJ1-1
CDR3aa: ASSLFGLRGASAF

d_gene: TRBD2
v_gene: TRBV2
j_gene: TRBJ2-5
CDR3aa: ASRVTSGQETQY

d_gene: .
v_gene: TRBV7-9
j_gene: TRBJ1-4
CDR3aa: SSSLRSLGTNEKLF

d_gene: .
v_gene: TRBV9
j_gene: TRBJ1-1
CDR3aa: ASSPSGQLSNTEAF

d_gene: TRBD1
v_gene: TRBV18
j_gene: TRBJ1-1
CDR3aa: ASSRGTGGTGTEAF

d_gene: .
v_gene: TRBV18
j_gene: TRBJ1-1
CDR3aa: ASSPMEARGTEAF

d_gene: .
v_gene: TRBV28
j_gene: TRBJ1-1
CDR3aa: ASLGEVEAF

d_gene: TRBD2
v_gene: TRBV13
j_gene: TRBJ2-7
CDR3aa: ASSGLEIDEQY

d_gene: TRBD2
v_gene: TRBV6-6
j_gene: TRBJ2-3
CDR3aa: ASSYLGTTRTDTQY

d_gene: TRBD1
v_gene: TRBV7-9
j_gene: TRBJ1-5
CDR3aa: ASSLVTGGTNQPQH

d_gene: .
v_gene: TRBV11-2
j_gene: TRBJ2-7
CDR3aa: ASSLERGEVYEQY

d_gene: .
v_gene: TRBV28
j_gene: TRBJ1-3
CDR3aa: ATREHSGNTIY

d_gene: .
v_gene: TRBV19
j_gene: TRBJ2-7
CDR3aa: ASSGQGGEQY

d_gene: .
v_gene: TRBV29-1
j_gene: TRBJ2-7
CDR3aa: SVESIYEQY

d_gene: TRBD2
v_gene: TRBV2
j_gene: TRBJ2-1
CDR3aa: ASSIAGGPSLEQF

d_gene: TRBD2
v_gene: TRBV19
j_gene: TRBJ2-2
CDR3aa: ASSTHPLAGLTGELF

d_gene: TRBD1
v_gene: TRBV9
j_gene: TRBJ1-5
CDR3aa: ASSATGGNQPQH